This TCR beta chain was identified in a study of blood T cell repertoires in COVID-19 (dated by TCRdb to 2018 to 2021). General notes on the study: Collaborator samples came from the United States, Italy and Spain and covered acute and convalescent phases of COVID-19. Deeply sampled blood TCRbeta repertoires from subjects exposed to, actively infected with, or recovered from COVID-19 were included in the dataset. A de-identified subject ID, COVID-19 status, age in years and sex were almost always included in the sample metadata. The repertoires were released in a freely available public database meant as a resource for research on the immune response to SARS-CoV-2. Where available, HLA class I and class II types were obtained from metadata supplied by the sample provider rather than from assay-based typing. The prospective study material was composed of cDNA or gDNA derived from T cells, B-cell-depleted T cells, or PBMCs. Samples came from the ongoing ImmuneRACE study (first 160 participants) plus 1,254 subjects from 6 global collaborators.

The CDR3 numbers 15 residues from cysteine through phenylalanine. The retained sequence is limited to the CDR3, 45 bases, with the frame set at the first base. According to the germline V gene, CDR1 reads MNHEY and CDR2 reads SVGAGI. Here V drops 2 bases and J drops 6 bases, and the junction holds 8 bases not matched to any gene. The immunoSEQ Assay, a bias-controlled multiplex PCR, was used to amplify TCRbeta CDR3 regions from genomic DNA. From the authors' description of their analysis: The number of nucleated cells in each sample was estimated by amplification of reference gene primers within the assay. To quantify the absolute abundance of each unique TCRbeta CDR3 rearrangement, sequence reads were collapsed and filtered. For each sample, productive Simpson clonality was calculated by taking the square root of Simpson's diversity index across productive rearrangements. TCRdb retrieved this table from immuneACCESS and kept in-frame rearrangements only. Not all clones are present; in checked studies, unresolved V genes account for under half, and no reason is known for the remainder. The V and J calls and clone size are taken from that table; D and trimming were inferred from the DNA. The sample yields some 64,000 clones; less than 80% were counted once. Together, the top ten hold about 20% of the sample.

Points the paper makes about the study in general: How much clinical and demographic metadata was included differed by source and by participant, and the metadata was provided uncurated.

Each collaborating institution followed its own protocols to collect whole blood in K2EDTA tubes. For TCRbeta analysis, collaborators shipped samples in one of three forms: frozen whole blood, isolated PBMCs, or DNA extracted from either of those sample types. This clone was seen more than once but under ten times. This clone's antigen is unknown. No much larger clonotype is one base removed from it; base qualities were not supplied. This clonotype was obtained from a man in his fifties or sixties with acute or convalescent COVID-19. Sequences were obtained from peripheral blood. Recombination linked TRBV6-5 to TRBJ1-1; TRBD1 agrees with 8 junctional bases. The CDR3 region reads CASSYGWGTGSEAFF. The DNA sequence is as follows: TGTGCCAGCAGTTACGGTTGGGGGACAGGCTCTGAAGCTTTCTTT.